This passage covers 17 T cell receptor beta chains from one sample sequenced in a study of T cells in Graves' hyperthyroidism and ophthalmopathy. The CDR3 regions of TCR beta were amplified from RNA transcripts. A first-round RT-PCR of the TCR CDR3 used the HTBI primer set. TCRdb itself ran the multiplex PCR reads through MiXCR, one entry per CDR3 protein. The table has 500,000 to 750,000 distinct CDR3 sequences, roughly 14% seen once. The sequenced sample was blood. These receptors were collected from a woman aged 25 to 39 with Graves' hyperthyroidism.

This clonotype was counted many times. V gene TRBV12-5 combines with J gene TRBJ2-3; D uncertain. Trimming shortened V by 7 bases and J by 4 bases, and 12 bases separated the two germline ends. From germline, CDR1 is LGHNT and CDR2 FRNRAP. The CDR3 contains 13 residues. As DNA, the CDR3 is TGTGCTAGTGTTCACCCCCTGGCAGATACGCAGTATTTT. Translating gives CASVHPLADTQYF.

This chain links TRBV7-2 with TRBJ2-1; 9 positions agree with TRBD2. The junction had 18 bases not matched to a gene; V was cut back by 5 bases and J by 10 bases. In germline, CDR1 is SGHTA, CDR2 FQGNSA. The CDR3 is 17 residues long. CDR3 nucleotides: TGTGCCAGCAGCATATATGGGTCTAGCGGGATGCTGGGGGAGCAGTTCTTC. Encoded protein: CASSIYGSSGMLGEQFF.

This clonotype was detected many times. The chain uses TRBV6-1 and TRBJ1-1, with D possibly matching TRBD1 (5 bases). The germline V and J ends were trimmed by 6 bases and 0 bases, with 17 bases remaining between them. CDR3 length equals 16 residues. CDR1 MNHNS and CDR2 SASEGT come from the germline V gene. The CDR3 DNA reads TGTGCCAGCAGACCAACCTTGACAGAACTGAACACTGAAGCTTTCTTT. This sequence encodes CASRPTLTELNTEAFF.

This clonotype came up many times. The V gene is TRBV5-1, the J gene TRBJ2-3, with 7 bases identical to TRBD2. V shed 0 bases, J shed 0 bases, and the junction held 4 bases outside the gene matches. The CDR3 consists of 16 residues. CDR1 SGHRS and CDR2 YFSETQ come from the germline V gene. DNA of the CDR3: TGCGCCAGCAGCTTGGAGGTTAGCGGGAGCACAGATACGCAGTATTTT. Translating it yields CASSLEVSGSTDTQYF.

This clonotype came up many times. The V gene is TRBV7-9, the J gene TRBJ1-2; 8 nucleotides line up with TRBD1. V lost 5 bases to trimming and J lost 8 bases; unmatched junction nucleotides: 10. Germline CDR1 reads SEHNR; CDR2 reads FQNEAQ (reference sequence). The CDR3 spans 14 residues. Here the CDR3 DNA reads TGTGCCAGCAGCGTTGCGCAGGGGGCGCGAGGCTACACCTTC. Translating it yields CASSVAQGARGYTF.

This clonotype was picked up a small number of times. The genes are TRBV5-1 and TRBJ2-1; TRBD2 aligns across 8 bases. Per germline, CDR1 SGHRS and CDR2 YFSETQ. The CDR3 has 17 amino acids. V was clipped by 1 base and J by 4 bases; unmatched bases: 10. CDR3 protein: CASSLFSTSGIYNEQFF. DNA of the CDR3: TGCGCCAGCAGCTTGTTCTCCACTAGCGGAATATACAATGAGCAGTTCTTC.

V usage is TRBV29-1 and J usage is TRBJ1-1; a weak D match, TRBD1 (6 bases). The V gene lost 6 bases and the J gene lost 1 base, with 12 bases spanning the gap. CDR1 SQVTM and CDR2 ANQGSEA come from the germline V gene. The CDR3 contains 13 residues. The CDR3 nucleotides are TGCAGCGTCACAGGGATTACGAACACTGAAGCTTTCTTT. It translates to CSVTGITNTEAFF.

This chain joins TRBV7-9 and TRBJ2-6, with D tentatively TRBD1 or TRBD2 (6 bases each). Germline-derived CDR1 and CDR2 are SEHNR and FQNEAQ (reference sequence). The CDR3 extends over 18 amino acids. Trimming took 6 bases from V and 0 from J, leaving 18 bases between them. The DNA of the CDR3 is TGTGCCAGCAGTTATGGAGGGGGTCTGAACTCTGGGGCCAACGTCCTGACTTTC. Translating gives CASSYGGGLNSGANVLTF.

The chain employs TRBV15 and TRBJ1-5; D is possibly TRBD1 (5 bases). CDR1 is LNHNV, CDR2 YYDKDF, per germline (reference sequence). CDR3 length: 15 amino acids. Between the trimmed V and J ends, which lost 0 bases and 3 bases, there was a span of 9 bases. This CDR3 is CATSRDGRANQPQHF. CDR3 DNA sequence: TGTGCCACCAGCAGAGACGGCAGGGCCAATCAGCCCCAGCATTTT.

This rearrangement joins TRBV4-1 to TRBJ1-2; D ambiguous. The CDR3 totals 15 residues. Germline loops: CDR1 MGHRA, CDR2 YSYEKL. Trimming shortened V by 5 bases and J by 8 bases, and 21 bases separated the two germline ends. For the CDR3, the DNA is TGCGCCAGCAGCTCGACGGTGGCCTCTTTTCAGGGCTACACCTTC. Amino acid sequence: CASSSTVASFQGYTF.

This clonotype was detected many times. V and J are TRBV27 and TRBJ1-2; 8 bases map to TRBD1. Germline CDR1 reads MNHEY; CDR2 reads SMNVEV (reference sequence). The CDR3 contains 16 residues. J was trimmed by 3 bases and V by 2 bases; bases with no gene match: 8. This chain's CDR3 is CASSLRPRQGHYGYTF. Here the CDR3 DNA reads TGTGCCAGCAGTTTACGGCCTAGACAGGGGCACTATGGCTACACCTTC.

Of note for this clonotype: Possible read error: a much larger clone is one base away. J is TRBJ1-1 and V is TRBV27; the D gene is possibly TRBD1 (6 bases). Germline V lookup: CDR1 MNHEY, CDR2 SMNVEV (reference sequence). The CDR3 loop spans 16 amino acids. The V and J ends lost 3 bases and 0 bases respectively, with 14 bases between them. CDR3 sequence: CASSFPWTVMNTEAFF. The CDR3, as DNA: TGTGCCAGCAGTTTCCCCTGGACAGTGATGAACACTGAAGCTTTCTTT.

This clonotype was counted many times. The chain joins TRBV12-5 to TRBJ2-2; 9 nucleotides agree with TRBD1. This CDR3 has 15 residues. V was clipped by 4 bases and J by 5 bases; unmatched bases: 5. The germline CDR1 and CDR2 sequences are LGHNT and FRNRAP. Written as DNA, the CDR3 is TGTGCTAGTGGTTGGGACAGGGACCTGACCGGGGAGCTGTTTTTT. Translated: CASGWDRDLTGELFF.

This clonotype has just a few counts. The rearrangement joins TRBV11-3 to TRBJ2-3; 7 bases are shared with TRBD1. This CDR3 is built from 15 residues. Germline values: CDR1 SGHNT, CDR2 YENEEA. Trimming took 4 bases from V and 2 from J; bases not matched to a gene: 6. The DNA of the CDR3 is TGTGCCAGCAGCTACAGGGGCGGTAACACAGATACGCAGTATTTT. Protein product: CASSYRGGNTDTQYF.

This clonotype was counted only a few times. The chain recombines TRBV30 with TRBJ1-4; D remains ambiguous. Germline V gives CDR1 GTSNPN, CDR2 SVGIG (reference sequence). V was cut by 2 bases and J by 6 bases, with 19 bases left in between. This CDR3 is built from 16 residues. The chain's CDR3 is CAWSREYPGIDEKLFF. In DNA, the CDR3 is TGTGCCTGGAGTCGAGAATACCCGGGAATAGATGAAAAACTGTTTTTT. The variable domain in full, with the rest retrieved from reference TRBV30 and TRBJ1-4, is SQTIHQWPATLVQPVGSPLSLECTVEGTSNPNLYWYRQAAGRGLQLLFYSVGIGQISSEVPQNLSASRPQDRQFILSSKKLLLSDSGFYLCAWSREYPGIDEKLFFGSGTQLSVL.

This clonotype was detected only a few times. V and J are TRBV27 and TRBJ2-7; TRBD1 matches 7 bases. V lost 1 base, J lost 3 bases, and 3 bases stayed unmatched. This CDR3 is 14 amino acids long. Germline V gene sequence: CDR1 MNHEY, CDR2 SMNVEV (reference sequence). The CDR3 here is CASSLWGQNYEQYF. The DNA for the CDR3 is TGTGCCAGCAGTTTATGGGGACAGAACTACGAGCAGTACTTC.

V is TRBV7-9 and J is TRBJ2-3, with D tentatively TRBD1 (5 bases). Germline assignment: CDR1 SEHNR and CDR2 FQNEAQ (reference sequence). The CDR3 length is 15 residues. Trimming left V 4 bases short and J 0 bases short, with 11 bases between. The CDR3 nucleotides are TGTGCCAGCAGCTCTTGGGGCTCTAGCACAGATACGCAGTATTTT. Protein sequence: CASSSWGSSTDTQYF.